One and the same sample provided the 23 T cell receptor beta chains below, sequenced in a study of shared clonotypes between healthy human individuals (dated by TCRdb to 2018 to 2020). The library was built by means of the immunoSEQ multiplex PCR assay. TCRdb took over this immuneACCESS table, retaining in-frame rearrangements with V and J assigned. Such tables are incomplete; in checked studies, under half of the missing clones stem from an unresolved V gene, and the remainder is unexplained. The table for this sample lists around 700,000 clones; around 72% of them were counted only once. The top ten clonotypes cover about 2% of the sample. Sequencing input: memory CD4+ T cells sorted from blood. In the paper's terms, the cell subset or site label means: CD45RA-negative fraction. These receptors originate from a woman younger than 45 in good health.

The CDR3 nucleotides read TGTGCCTGGAGTGACGAACAGGGGGCTGCCACTGAAGCTTTCTTT. Protein sequence: CAWSDEQGAATEAFF. The chain links TRBV30 to TRBJ1-1, with 9 bases matching TRBD1. Germline V gene lookup returns CDR1 GTSNPN and CDR2 SVGIG (reference sequence). The CDR3 contains 15 residues. V shed 1 base, J shed 4 bases, and the junction held 7 bases outside the gene matches.

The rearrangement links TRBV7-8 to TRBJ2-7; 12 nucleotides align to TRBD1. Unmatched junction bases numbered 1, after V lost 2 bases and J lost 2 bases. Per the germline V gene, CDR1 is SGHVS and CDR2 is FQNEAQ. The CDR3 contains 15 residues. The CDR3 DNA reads TGTGCCAGCAGCTTACGGGACAGGGGGCCCTACGAGCAGTACTTC. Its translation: CASSLRDRGPYEQYF.

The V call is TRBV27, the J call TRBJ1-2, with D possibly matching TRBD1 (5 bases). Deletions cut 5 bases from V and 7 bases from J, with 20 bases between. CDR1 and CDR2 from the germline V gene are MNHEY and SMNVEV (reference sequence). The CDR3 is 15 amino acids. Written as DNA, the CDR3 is TGTGCCAGCAGTCCGCTTTGGGGGGGAGCTGTTGGCTACACCTTC. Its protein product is CASSPLWGGAVGYTF.

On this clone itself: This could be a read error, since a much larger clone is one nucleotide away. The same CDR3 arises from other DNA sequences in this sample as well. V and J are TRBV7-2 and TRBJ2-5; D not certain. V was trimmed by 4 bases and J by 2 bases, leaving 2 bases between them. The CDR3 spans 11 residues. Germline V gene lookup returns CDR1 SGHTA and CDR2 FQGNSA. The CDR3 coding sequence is TGTGCCAGCAGCTCTCAAGAGACCCAGTACTTC. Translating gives CASSSQETQYF. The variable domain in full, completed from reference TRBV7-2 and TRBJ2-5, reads GAGVSQSPSNKVTEKGKDVELRCDPISGHTALYWYRQSLGQGLEFLIYFQGNSAPDKSGLPSDRFSAERTGGSVSTLTIQRTQQEDSAVYLCASSSQETQYFGPGTRLLVL.

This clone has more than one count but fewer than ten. CDR3 protein: CASSSGQGSYEQYF. The CDR3 DNA is TGTGCCAGCAGTTCCGGACAGGGCTCCTACGAGCAGTACTTC. This chain connects TRBV27 to TRBJ2-7, with TRBD1 identical over 8 bases. The CDR3 spans 14 residues. The trim removed 4 bases at V and 0 bases at J, leaving 2 bases unmatched. Germline V gives CDR1 MNHEY, CDR2 SMNVEV (reference sequence).

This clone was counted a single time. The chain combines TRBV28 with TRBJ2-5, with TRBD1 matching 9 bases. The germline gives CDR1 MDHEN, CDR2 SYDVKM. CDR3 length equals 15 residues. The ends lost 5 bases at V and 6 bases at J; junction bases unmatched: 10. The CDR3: CASSLHTGGVQTQYF. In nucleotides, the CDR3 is TGTGCCAGCAGTCTGCACACAGGGGGCGTGCAGACCCAGTACTTC.

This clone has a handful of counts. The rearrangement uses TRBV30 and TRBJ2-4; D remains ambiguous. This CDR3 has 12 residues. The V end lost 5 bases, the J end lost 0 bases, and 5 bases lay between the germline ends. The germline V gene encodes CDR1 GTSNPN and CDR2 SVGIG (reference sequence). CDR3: CAWGIAKNIQYF. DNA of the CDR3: TGTGCCTGGGGGATAGCCAAAAACATTCAGTACTTC.

The CDR3: CASSAGTDEKLFF. In nucleotides, the CDR3 is TGTGCCAGCAGTGCCGGGACAGATGAAAAACTGTTTTTT. The chain links TRBV28 to TRBJ1-4, with 7 bases aligning to TRBD1. CDR3 size: 13 residues. Germline CDR1 MDHEN, CDR2 SYDVKM. Unmatched junction bases numbered 3, after V lost 5 bases and J lost 6 bases.

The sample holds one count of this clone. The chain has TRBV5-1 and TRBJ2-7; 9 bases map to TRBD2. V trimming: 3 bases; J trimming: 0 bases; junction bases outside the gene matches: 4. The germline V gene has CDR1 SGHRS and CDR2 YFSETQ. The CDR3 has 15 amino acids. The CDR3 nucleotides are TGCGCCAGCAGCTATAGCGGGAGTAGCTCCTACGAGCAGTACTTC. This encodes CASSYSGSSSYEQYF.

The CDR3 spells CSVRTGRPWRKGSYEQYF. CDR3 DNA sequence: TGCAGCGTCCGAACGGGACGGCCCTGGAGGAAGGGCTCCTACGAGCAGTACTTC. V gene TRBV29-1 combines with J gene TRBJ2-7; D could derive from TRBD1 or TRBD2 (5 bases each). Germline V CDR1 and CDR2: SQVTM, ANQGSEA. Trimming took off 6 bases at V and 0 bases at J, with 27 bases between the two ends. CDR3 length: 18 amino acids.

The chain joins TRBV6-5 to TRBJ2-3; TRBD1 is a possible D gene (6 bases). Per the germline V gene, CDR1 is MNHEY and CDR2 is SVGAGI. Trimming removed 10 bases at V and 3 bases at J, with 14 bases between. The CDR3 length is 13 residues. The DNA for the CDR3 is TGTGCCACCGGACAGATTTTAACAGATACGCAGTATTTT. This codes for CATGQILTDTQYF.

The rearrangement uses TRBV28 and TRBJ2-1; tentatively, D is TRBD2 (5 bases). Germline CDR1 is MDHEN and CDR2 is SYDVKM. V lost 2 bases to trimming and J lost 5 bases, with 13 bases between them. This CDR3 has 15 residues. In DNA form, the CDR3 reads TGTGCCAGCAGTTTAGGAGGCACCCATAACAATGAGCAGTTCTTC. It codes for CASSLGGTHNNEQFF.

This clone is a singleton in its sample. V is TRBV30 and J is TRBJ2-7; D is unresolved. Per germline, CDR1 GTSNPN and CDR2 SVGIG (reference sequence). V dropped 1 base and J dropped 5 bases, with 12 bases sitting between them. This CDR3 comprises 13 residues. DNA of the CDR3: TGTGCCTGGAGTGCGTTGTTTGGACACGAGCAGTACTTC. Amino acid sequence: CAWSALFGHEQYF. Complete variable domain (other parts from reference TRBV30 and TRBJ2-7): SQTIHQWPATLVQPVGSPLSLECTVEGTSNPNLYWYRQAAGRGLQLLFYSVGIGQISSEVPQNLSASRPQDRQFILSSKKLLLSDSGFYLCAWSALFGHEQYFGPGTRLTVT.

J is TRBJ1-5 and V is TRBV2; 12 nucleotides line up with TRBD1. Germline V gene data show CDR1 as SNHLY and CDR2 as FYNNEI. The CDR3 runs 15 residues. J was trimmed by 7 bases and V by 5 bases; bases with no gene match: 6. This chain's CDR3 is CASSKGQGAWQPQHF. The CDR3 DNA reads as TGTGCCAGCAGTAAGGGACAGGGGGCCTGGCAGCCCCAGCATTTT.

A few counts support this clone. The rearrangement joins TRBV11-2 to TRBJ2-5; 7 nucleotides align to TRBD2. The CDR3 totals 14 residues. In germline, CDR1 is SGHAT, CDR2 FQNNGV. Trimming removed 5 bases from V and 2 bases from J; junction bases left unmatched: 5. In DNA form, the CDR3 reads TGTGCCAGCAGCGTCGGGACTAATCAAGAGACCCAGTACTTC. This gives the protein CASSVGTNQETQYF.

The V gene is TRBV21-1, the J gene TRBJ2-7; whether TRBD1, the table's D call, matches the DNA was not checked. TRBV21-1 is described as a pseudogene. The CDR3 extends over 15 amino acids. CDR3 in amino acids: CASSRQGPFSYEQYF. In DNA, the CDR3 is TGTGCCAGCAGCAGGCAGGGCCCTTTCTCCTACGAGCAGTACTTC.

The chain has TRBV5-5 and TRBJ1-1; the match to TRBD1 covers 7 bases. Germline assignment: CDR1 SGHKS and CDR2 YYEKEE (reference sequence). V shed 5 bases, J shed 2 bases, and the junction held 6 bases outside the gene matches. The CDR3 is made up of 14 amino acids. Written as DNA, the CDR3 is TGTGCCAGCAGTCCCGACAGGGTCAACACTGAAGCTTTCTTT. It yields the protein CASSPDRVNTEAFF.

The DNA of the CDR3 is TGTGCCAGCAGCGAAATTGGGACAGGGGAGACCCAGTACTTC. Its translation: CASSEIGTGETQYF. This rearrangement joins TRBV27 to TRBJ2-5; 9 bases map to TRBD1. J lost 5 bases, V lost 6 bases, and 7 bases had no gene match. CDR3 length: 14 amino acids. In germline, CDR1 is MNHEY, CDR2 SMNVEV (reference sequence).

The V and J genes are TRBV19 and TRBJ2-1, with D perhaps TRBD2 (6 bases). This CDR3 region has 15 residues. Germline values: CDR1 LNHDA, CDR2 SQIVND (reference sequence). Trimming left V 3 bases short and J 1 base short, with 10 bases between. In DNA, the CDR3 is TGTGCCAGTAGTATTCCGGGAGCTTCCTACAATGAGCAGTTCTTC. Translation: CASSIPGASYNEQFF.

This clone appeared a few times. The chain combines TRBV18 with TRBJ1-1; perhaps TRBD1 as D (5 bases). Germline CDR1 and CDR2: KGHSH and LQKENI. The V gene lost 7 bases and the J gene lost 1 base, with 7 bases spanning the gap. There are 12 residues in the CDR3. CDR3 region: CASWGRNTEAFF. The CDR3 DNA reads TGTGCCAGCTGGGGGAGGAACACTGAAGCTTTCTTT.

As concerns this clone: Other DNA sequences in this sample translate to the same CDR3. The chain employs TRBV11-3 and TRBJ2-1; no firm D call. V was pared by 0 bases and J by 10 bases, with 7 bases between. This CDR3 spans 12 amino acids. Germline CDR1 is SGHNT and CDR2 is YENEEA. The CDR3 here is CASSLEGGEQFF. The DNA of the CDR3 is TGTGCCAGCAGCTTAGAGGGTGGCGAGCAGTTCTTC.

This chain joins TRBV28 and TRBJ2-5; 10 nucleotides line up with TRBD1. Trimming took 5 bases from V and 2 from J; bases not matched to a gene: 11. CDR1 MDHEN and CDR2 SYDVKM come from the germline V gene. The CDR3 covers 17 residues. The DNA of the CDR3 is TGTGCCAGCAGTCCCCTCGGGACAGGGGTCCTACAAGAGACCCAGTACTTC. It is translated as CASSPLGTGVLQETQYF.

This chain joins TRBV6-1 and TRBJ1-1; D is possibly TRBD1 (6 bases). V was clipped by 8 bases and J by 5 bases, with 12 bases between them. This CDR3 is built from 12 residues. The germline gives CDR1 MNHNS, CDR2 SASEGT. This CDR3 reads CASRRQETEAFF. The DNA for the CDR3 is TGTGCCAGCCGTAGACAGGAAACTGAAGCTTTCTTT.